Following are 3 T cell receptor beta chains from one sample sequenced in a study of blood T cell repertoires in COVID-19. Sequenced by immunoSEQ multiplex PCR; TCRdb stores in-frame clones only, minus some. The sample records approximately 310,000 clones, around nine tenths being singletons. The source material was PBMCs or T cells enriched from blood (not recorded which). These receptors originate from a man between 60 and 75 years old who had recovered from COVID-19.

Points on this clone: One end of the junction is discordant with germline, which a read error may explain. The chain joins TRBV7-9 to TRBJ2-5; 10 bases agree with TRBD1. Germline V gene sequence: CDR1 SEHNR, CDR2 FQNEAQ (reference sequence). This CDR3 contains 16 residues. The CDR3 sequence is CASSLRPDRGEEAQYF. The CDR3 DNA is TGTGCCAGCAGCTTAAGACCGGACAGGGGGGAAGAGGCCCAGTACTTC.

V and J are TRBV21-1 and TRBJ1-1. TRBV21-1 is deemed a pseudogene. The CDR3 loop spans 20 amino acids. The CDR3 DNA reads TGTGCCAGCAGCAATTGGAGAACCAAGGTGGCAGCTAGCGGTGACACTGAAGCTTTCTTT. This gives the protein CASSNWRTKVAASGDTEAFF.

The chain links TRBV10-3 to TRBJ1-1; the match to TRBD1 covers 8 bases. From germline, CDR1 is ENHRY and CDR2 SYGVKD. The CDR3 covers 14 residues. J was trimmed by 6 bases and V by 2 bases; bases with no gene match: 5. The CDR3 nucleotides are TGTGCCATCAGTGAGGACAGGGGATATGCTGAAGCTTTCTTT. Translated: CAISEDRGYAEAFF.